The next 15 T cell receptor beta chains were all read from a single sample in a study of blood T cell repertoires in COVID-19. Sequencing used immunoSEQ multiplex PCR; TCRdb keeps in-frame clones, though not all of them. The repertoire includes approximately 230,000 clones, more than 75% of them detected once, and 15% to 17% sits in the top ten. Sequenced material: PBMCs or T cells enriched from blood (not recorded which). The receptors here all came from a man younger than 30 who had recovered from COVID-19.

The chain recombines TRBV28 with TRBJ2-1; maybe TRBD1 (7 bases). Between the trimmed V and J ends, which lost 2 bases and 8 bases, there was a span of 16 bases. Per the germline V gene, CDR1 is MDHEN and CDR2 is SYDVKM. The CDR3 spans 15 residues. In DNA form, the CDR3 reads TGTGCCAGCAGTTTACAGGGGGGACGGTTCGATGAGCAGTTCTTC. Translation: CASSLQGGRFDEQFF.

This rearrangement joins TRBV4-1 to TRBJ2-1; 9 nucleotides line up with TRBD1. V lost 5 bases, J lost 8 bases, and 10 bases stayed unmatched. The germline CDR1 and CDR2 sequences are MGHRA and YSYEKL. The CDR3 is 15 amino acids. Written as DNA, the CDR3 is TGCGCCAGCAGCTTCCCGGGACAGGGAGCGGATGAGCAGTTCTTC. Protein product: CASSFPGQGADEQFF.

The CDR3 DNA is TGTGCCAGCTCACCAGGTCTAGAATCCTACAATGAGCAGTTCTTC. Its translation: CASSPGLESYNEQFF. The chain couples TRBV18 to TRBJ2-1, with no clear D. Germline V gives CDR1 KGHSH, CDR2 LQKENI. The CDR3 has 15 amino acids. Trimming removed 2 bases at V and 1 base at J, with 9 bases between.

The genes are TRBV19 and TRBJ2-7; D unclear. Germline V lookup: CDR1 LNHDA, CDR2 SQIVND (reference sequence). V was shortened by 10 bases and J by 0 bases, with 16 bases between the two germline ends. The CDR3 has 14 amino acids. The chain's CDR3 is CATAIATGSYEQYF. As DNA, the CDR3 is TGTGCCACCGCAATCGCGACGGGCTCCTACGAGCAGTACTTC.

To note about this clone: Sequence at one end of the junction differs from germline and may be a read error. This chain joins TRBV7-7 and TRBJ1-5; the match to TRBD1 covers 7 bases. Germline CDR1 SSHAT, CDR2 FNYEAQ (reference sequence). CDR3 length: 16 residues. The CDR3: CASSKEGTEGNQPQHF. CDR3 nucleotides: TGTGCTAGCAGTAAGGAAGGGACAGAGGGCAATCAGCCCCAGCATTTT.

The CDR3 bases are TGCGCCAGCAGCCGTTCCGCTGGCGGGGGGGCCTCGGATACGCAGTATTTT. The encoded protein is CASSRSAGGGASDTQYF. The chain is built from TRBV5-1 and TRBJ2-3; 9 nucleotides match TRBD2. This CDR3 contains 17 residues. The trim removed 4 bases at V and 6 bases at J, leaving 15 bases unmatched. The germline V gene encodes CDR1 SGHRS and CDR2 YFSETQ.

This sequence joins TRBV18 and TRBJ1-1; tentatively, D is TRBD1 (6 bases). V lost 2 bases and J lost 3, with 16 bases in between. CDR1 and CDR2 (germline): KGHSH, LQKENI. The CDR3 runs to 16 residues. The CDR3 here is CASSPEIQGWDTEAFF. CDR3 DNA sequence: TGTGCCAGCTCACCAGAGATACAGGGATGGGACACTGAAGCTTTCTTT.

The V call is TRBV9, the J call TRBJ2-6, with D unresolved. Deletions cut 0 bases from V and 4 bases from J, with 14 bases between. This CDR3 has 17 amino acids. Germline V gene sequence: CDR1 SGDLS, CDR2 YYNGEE. The CDR3 loop is CASSVDVRRTGANVLTF. The CDR3 DNA sequence: TGTGCCAGCAGCGTAGATGTCAGGCGAACCGGGGCCAACGTCCTGACTTTC.

V usage is TRBV6-5 and J usage is TRBJ1-2, with TRBD1 matching over 9 bases. Germline assignment: CDR1 MNHEY and CDR2 SVGAGI. CDR3 length equals 14 residues. J gave up 6 bases and V 2 bases, and 4 bases lay outside the gene matches. CDR3 protein: CASSYGDRGNGYTF. The CDR3 DNA is TGTGCCAGCAGTTACGGAGACAGGGGGAATGGCTACACCTTC.

This clone came up once. V usage is TRBV18 and J usage is TRBJ1-2, with 9 bases identical to TRBD1. The CDR3 runs to 15 residues. Per the germline V gene, CDR1 is KGHSH and CDR2 is LQKENI. V shed 1 base and J 4 bases; nucleotides not matched to a gene: 4. CDR3 nucleotide sequence: TGTGCCAGCTCACCACGGACAGGGGATTCCTATGGCTACACCTTC. Its translation: CASSPRTGDSYGYTF.

The V gene is TRBV2, the J gene TRBJ1-5, with a tentative D call TRBD1 (5 bases). This CDR3 spans 17 amino acids. The ends were cut back, 0 bases at V and 4 bases at J, with 16 bases in the middle. Germline V gives CDR1 SNHLY, CDR2 FYNNEI. The CDR3 is CASSEAPGGIINQPQHF. The CDR3 DNA sequence: TGTGCCAGCAGTGAAGCACCGGGGGGAATAATTAATCAGCCCCAGCATTTT.

The V and J genes are TRBV5-4 and TRBJ2-3; the match to TRBD2 covers 10 bases. Germline-derived CDR1 and CDR2 are SGHNT and YYREEE (reference sequence). The junction had 6 bases not matched to a gene; V was cut back by 3 bases and J by 5 bases. The CDR3 totals 15 residues. The CDR3 here is CASSWKRGGLDTQYF. DNA of the CDR3: TGTGCCAGCAGCTGGAAGCGGGGGGGCCTAGATACGCAGTATTTT.

J is TRBJ2-1 and V is TRBV13; TRBD2 matches at 14 bases. There are 18 residues in the CDR3. In germline, CDR1 is PRHDT, CDR2 FYEKMQ (reference sequence). V was clipped by 5 bases and J by 4 bases; unmatched bases: 10. The CDR3 reads CASSETSGRASRYNEQFF. CDR3 nucleotide sequence: TGTGCCAGCAGCGAGACTAGCGGGAGGGCCTCGAGGTACAATGAGCAGTTCTTC.

CDR3 amino acids: CASSHKVNRRGDEQYF. CDR3 bases: TGTGCCAGCAGCCATAAGGTCAACAGGCGAGGCGACGAGCAGTACTTC. The rearrangement joins TRBV3-1 (or the pseudogene TRBV3-2) to TRBJ2-7, with D tentatively TRBD1 (5 bases). The CDR3 extends over 16 amino acids. V was trimmed by 3 bases and J by 5 bases, leaving 20 bases between them. The germline V gene has CDR1 LGHDT and CDR2 YNNKEL (reference sequence).

The CDR3 loop reads CASSQALGTVQTEAFF. CDR3 coding DNA: TGTGCCAGCAGCCAAGCTCTAGGGACAGTACAAACTGAAGCTTTCTTT. The chain is built from TRBV4-2 and TRBJ1-1; 7 bases line up with TRBD1. Germline CDR1 reads LGHNA; CDR2 reads YNFKEQ. J was trimmed by 5 bases and V by 1 base; bases with no gene match: 10. The CDR3 spans 16 residues.